This T cell receptor beta chain came from a study of T cell responses to AZD1222 COVID-19 vaccine. The CDR3 has 13 amino acids. V shed 8 bases and J shed 2 bases, with 9 bases lying between them. Generated by immunoSEQ multiplex PCR, the TCRdb table keeps only in-frame clones and is missing some. The sample shows over 150,000 clones, around 90% of them seen only once. V usage is TRBV12-3 or TRBV12-4 and J usage is TRBJ2-2; D perhaps matches TRBD2 (5 bases). This material consisted of peripheral blood, taken on day 0 of AZD1222 vaccination. This clonotype was obtained from an adult in good health. CDR3: CASRGLNTGELFF. DNA for the CDR3: TGTGCCAGCCGGGGATTAAACACCGGGGAGCTGTTTTTT.